This entry lists 16 T cell receptor beta chains sequenced from one sample in a study of cytomegalovirus exposure and HLA in healthy donors. The PCR was carried out with 60 Vbeta primers and 13 Jbeta primers. Here immunoSEQ multiplex PCR was the method, and the copy in TCRdb shows in-frame clones only, minus some. The repertoire holds some 62,000 clones, with more than 75% as singletons. The sample consisted of PBMCs. The source of these receptors is a man between 18 and 29 years old in good health and CMV-seronegative.

The chain uses TRBV28 and TRBJ1-2; D is possibly TRBD1 (6 bases). The ends were cut back, 10 bases at V and 5 bases at J, with 14 bases in the middle. Germline V gene data show CDR1 as MDHEN and CDR2 as SYDVKM. This CDR3 is built from 12 residues. The CDR3 DNA is TGTGCCATCCACAGGGCTGGGTATGGCTACACCTTC. It codes for CAIHRAGYGYTF.

This chain uses TRBV28 with TRBJ1-6; TRBD1 matches 8 bases. The trim removed 3 bases at V and 1 base at J, leaving 8 bases unmatched. Germline CDR1 reads MDHEN; CDR2 reads SYDVKM. The length of the CDR3 is 18 residues. The CDR3: CASSLDRASWSYNSPLHF. In nucleotides, the CDR3 is TGTGCCAGCAGTTTGGACAGGGCTAGCTGGTCCTATAATTCACCCCTCCACTTT.

The chain has TRBV7-9 and TRBJ2-7; D not certain. The CDR3 covers 12 residues. Germline assignment: CDR1 SEHNR and CDR2 FQNEAQ (reference sequence). V lost 0 bases, J lost 3 bases, and 3 bases lay in between. This CDR3 is CASSLAHYEQYF. For the CDR3, the DNA is TGTGCCAGCAGCTTAGCTCACTACGAGCAGTACTTC.

The chain joins TRBV10-3 to TRBJ1-1; weak D call: TRBD1 (5 bases). The CDR3 runs 14 residues. CDR1 and CDR2 (germline): ENHRY, SYGVKD. V lost 4 bases and J 4 bases, leaving 13 bases between the germline ends. The CDR3 coding sequence is TGTGCCATCAGTGGGGGCCAGGGAGGCACTGAAGCTTTCTTT. This codes for CAISGGQGGTEAFF.

This chain connects TRBV28 to TRBJ1-1; D gene uncertain. Trimming cost V 5 bases and J 0 bases, with 10 bases left between them. Germline CDR1 MDHEN, CDR2 SYDVKM. This CDR3 contains 14 residues. The CDR3 here is CASSPTSLNTEAFF. Written as DNA, the CDR3 is TGTGCCAGCAGTCCCACAAGTTTGAACACTGAAGCTTTCTTT.

The genes are TRBV5-1 and TRBJ2-7; TRBD1 matches at 10 bases. Germline V gives CDR1 SGHRS, CDR2 YFSETQ. The CDR3 extends over 15 amino acids. Germline trimming cut 0 bases from V and 2 bases from J; bases unmatched to any gene: 2. The chain's CDR3 is CASSLVGQGAYEQYF. The CDR3 DNA sequence: TGCGCCAGCAGCTTGGTTGGACAGGGGGCCTACGAGCAGTACTTC.

This sequence joins TRBV28 and TRBJ1-6; 9 bases are a match to TRBD1. J was trimmed by 7 bases and V by 10 bases; bases with no gene match: 11. The germline V gene encodes CDR1 MDHEN and CDR2 SYDVKM. The CDR3 extends over 15 amino acids. CDR3: CATLRSTGGNSPLHF. In DNA, the CDR3 is TGTGCCACCCTTAGATCGACAGGGGGAAATTCACCCCTCCACTTT.

The chain employs TRBV29-1 and TRBJ2-1, with D possibly TRBD1 on 9 matching bases. V dropped 0 bases and J dropped 0 bases, with 24 bases sitting between them. This CDR3 comprises 20 residues. Germline CDR1 is SQVTM and CDR2 is ANQGSEA. The CDR3 loop reads CSVEDRGQGHSGTSYNEQFF. The CDR3 DNA sequence: TGCAGCGTTGAAGATCGGGGACAGGGACATAGCGGGACCTCCTACAATGAGCAGTTCTTC.

The chain links TRBV5-1 to TRBJ1-2; 7 nucleotides match TRBD1. Germline V gene data show CDR1 as SGHRS and CDR2 as YFSETQ. This CDR3 comprises 13 residues. Unmatched junction bases numbered 9, after V lost 4 bases and J lost 9 bases. In nucleotides, the CDR3 is TGCGCCAGCAGCCTCGACAGGGCCTGGAGCTACACCTTC. As protein: CASSLDRAWSYTF.

This chain connects TRBV5-4 to TRBJ1-1; 9 bases agree with TRBD1. After removal of 4 bases from V and 1 base from J, the junction contained 2 bases not matched to a gene. The CDR3 length is 14 residues. The germline V gene encodes CDR1 SGHNT and CDR2 YYREEE (reference sequence). CDR3 DNA: TGTGCCAGCAGCCCGACAGGGGGGAACACTGAAGCTTTCTTT. This translates into CASSPTGGNTEAFF.

The genes are TRBV29-1 and TRBJ1-2; 7 bases match TRBD1. CDR3 length equals 14 residues. V lost 8 bases, J lost 0 bases, and 9 bases stayed unmatched. CDR1 and CDR2 (germline): SQVTM, ANQGSEA. The CDR3 protein is CSSWGQTSNYGYTF. The CDR3 bases are TGCAGCTCGTGGGGACAGACCTCTAACTATGGCTACACCTTC.

This chain joins TRBV30 and TRBJ1-2; D is ambiguous. Trimming pared 3 bases from V and 2 bases from J, leaving 10 bases between. Germline CDR1 and CDR2: GTSNPN and SVGIG (reference sequence). This CDR3 has 13 residues. The CDR3 nucleotides are TGTGCCTGGAGCTCCGGGTCCAACTATGGCTACACCTTC. Translation: CAWSSGSNYGYTF.

The chain joins TRBV7-9 to TRBJ1-4, with D maybe TRBD1 (5 bases). Trimming took off 4 bases at V and 0 bases at J, with 12 bases between the two ends. This CDR3 is built from 16 residues. Germline CDR1 SEHNR, CDR2 FQNEAQ (reference sequence). The chain's CDR3 is CASSWDRDSTNEKLFF. CDR3 DNA sequence: TGTGCCAGCAGCTGGGATCGGGACTCAACTAATGAAAAACTGTTTTTT.

The chain employs TRBV25-1 and TRBJ2-7, with TRBD1 matching 7 bases. CDR1 MGHDK and CDR2 SYGVNS come from the germline V gene. The CDR3 runs to 16 residues. V shed 4 bases and J 3 bases; nucleotides not matched to a gene: 12. This CDR3 reads CASSAHPGTEFYEQYF. The CDR3 nucleotides are TGTGCCAGCAGTGCGCACCCCGGGACAGAATTCTACGAGCAGTACTTC.

DNA of the CDR3: TGTGCCAGCAGTTATAGGTCCCAGGGCCAGGGCACTGAAGCTTTCTTT. Protein product: CASSYRSQGQGTEAFF. This rearrangement joins TRBV6-5 to TRBJ1-1; tentative D call: TRBD1 (5 bases). The germline gives CDR1 MNHEY, CDR2 SVGAGI. This CDR3 comprises 16 residues. The V end was cut by 3 bases, the J end by 4 bases, with 18 bases between.

The J gene is TRBJ1-1, the V gene TRBV15; 9 bases align to TRBD1. V dropped 3 bases and J dropped 6; count of bases not matched to a gene: 5. The CDR3 has 14 amino acids. Germline assignment: CDR1 LNHNV and CDR2 YYDKDF (reference sequence). CDR3 in amino acids: CATSRGQGGPEAFF. Here the CDR3 DNA reads TGTGCCACCAGCAGGGGACAGGGCGGGCCTGAAGCTTTCTTT. Full variable domain (remainder filled in from reference TRBV15 and TRBJ1-1): DAMVIQNPRYQVTQFGKPVTLSCSQTLNHNVMYWYQQKSSQAPKLLFHYYDKDFNNEADTPDNFQSRRPNTSFCFLDIRSPGLGDTAMYLCATSRGQGGPEAFFGQGTRLTVV.